This is a list of T cell receptor beta chains from one sample in a study of blood T cell repertoires in COVID-19. Sequenced by immunoSEQ multiplex PCR; TCRdb stores in-frame clones only, minus some. The sample has over 250,000 clones, 87% seen once. Sequencing was done on a sample of peripheral blood. The source of these receptors is a woman between 45 and 60 years old with acute or convalescent COVID-19. Both conserved end residues are part of each CDR3. The D gene is left open where the match is weak. The size entry is marked missing in some rows and otherwise reads once, few, many or a size class.

d_gene	j_gene	abundance	v_gene	CDR3nt	CDR3aa
.	TRBJ1-1	.	TRBV15	TGTGCCACCAGCACGTACACCTCGGGCACTGAAGCTTTCTTT	CATSTYTSGTEAFF
TRBD1	TRBJ1-2	.	TRBV18	TGTGCCAGCTCCTTCGACAGGGGGATTGAGGGCTACACCTTC	CASSFDRGIEGYTF
TRBD1	TRBJ1-4	.	TRBV5-1	TGCGCCAGCAGCTCGGACAGGGGGCGTGAAAAACTGTTTTTT	CASSSDRGREKLFF
TRBD2	TRBJ2-1	.	TRBV7-3	TGTGCCAGCAGCTTGGGACTAGCGGGCAATGAGCAGTTCTTC	CASSLGLAGNEQFF
TRBD2	TRBJ2-1	.	TRBV9	TGTGCCAGCAGCACCCAAGGGACTAGCGGTACCTACAATGAGCAGTTCTTC	CASSTQGTSGTYNEQFF
.	TRBJ2-1	.	TRBV7-8	TGTGCCAGCAGCCCCAGGTTTCCAGAGAGCTCCTACAATGAGCAGTTCTTC	CASSPRFPESSYNEQFF
.	TRBJ1-5	few	TRBV19	TGTGCCAGTAGCCAGGGAGGCCATCAGCCCCAGCATTTT	CASSQGGHQPQHF
.	TRBJ2-1	.	TRBV30	TGTGCCTGGAAAAGCGGGTGGAGCTCCTACAATGAGCAGTTCTTC	CAWKSGWSSYNEQFF
.	TRBJ1-1	.	TRBV27	TGTGCCATGCCCTGCACGGTGAACACTGAAGCTTTCTTT	CAMPCTVNTEAFF
.	TRBJ1-2	.	TRBV28	TGTGCCAGCAGTTTACCCGTCAGGGCCGGCTACACCTTC	CASSLPVRAGYTF
.	TRBJ1-2	few	TRBV11-2	TGTGCCAGCAGCTTAGACAGGGAACTTGGCTACACCTTC	CASSLDRELGYTF
.	TRBJ2-7	.	TRBV3-1/TRBV3-2	TGTGCCAGCAGCCAAGGATTGGAGAACTCCCGCCCCTACGAGCAGTACTTC	CASSQGLENSRPYEQYF
.	TRBJ2-7	.	TRBV19	TGTGCCAGTAGTACGACCCGGGACAATCCCTACGAGCAGTACTTC	CASSTTRDNPYEQYF
.	TRBJ2-5	.	TRBV6-5	TGTGCCAGCAGAACACAGGGCCAAGAGACCCAGTACTTC	CASRTQGQETQYF
.	TRBJ1-3	.	TRBV13	TGTGCCAGCAGATATCCGGGAAACACCATATATTTT	CASRYPGNTIYF